This T cell receptor (beta chain) stems from a study of neurological immune-mediated disorders (dated by TCRdb to between 2018 and 2021). With regard to the full study: Using UMI-based sequencing, the study compared peripheral blood TCR-beta repertoires from patients with HTLV-I-associated myelopathy (HAM/TSP), patients with multiple sclerosis, and healthy controls. Alongside PBMC samples, the set of more than 80 TCR-beta libraries contained longitudinal samples, technical triplicates, and paired CD4+ and CD8+ T-cell subsets that had been sorted. Of the approximately 70 subjects in the cohort, around 15 were HAM/TSP patients, roughly 35 were multiple sclerosis patients, and about 20 were healthy controls. What the research found in general, with its limitations: No identical CDR3 amino acid sequences were shared among expanded clones across subjects, suggesting private TCR-beta repertoires in all groups. TCR clonal expansion was greatest in HAM/TSP patients and smallest in MS patients, who ranked below even healthy controls.

The healthy controls were volunteers from a blood bank in Maryland, USA. For the sorted-subset TCR libraries, the starting material was fewer than 1.2 million sorted CD4+ or CD8+ T cells. Peripheral blood underwent Ficoll-Hypaque density gradient centrifugation to isolate PBMCs, which were then cryopreserved in liquid nitrogen. The study also sequenced paired sorted CD4+ and CD8+ subsets from healthy controls, HAM/TSP patients and MS patients. This clonotype has ten or more counts. This clone's antigen is unknown. No much larger clone is present one base from it, and per-base qualities are unavailable. From cysteine to phenylalanine, the CDR3 is 9 amino acids long. Only the CDR3 DNA stays, 27 bases, in frame from base 1. Deletion took 6 bases off V and 11 bases off J, with a span of 7 bases between the germline ends. cDNA was synthesized by template-switch 5'RACE using a primer carrying a 10-nucleotide random unique molecular identifier by which each TCR transcript was tagged. Each sequencing run produced over 200 million TCR-beta sequences covering 15-18 subjects. Total RNA was extracted with the RNeasy kit. Using the KAPA Real-time Library Amplification kit, TCR-beta VDJ regions were amplified with primers for the TCR constant region and the 5'RACE anchor. Sample indexes and Illumina adaptors were added in a first PCR, after which library yield was increased in a second PCR. After Ampure bead purification, the TCR product of roughly 650 bp was size-selected on a 2% E-gel SizeSelection system. Before pooling, libraries had their quality checked on a Bioanalyzer, their concentration measured with Qubit, and their quantity determined with the Kapa Library Quantification kit. An Illumina HiSeq 2500 sequenced the libraries paired-end 2 x 150 bp. To increase sequence diversity, about 23-32% phiX was spiked into each library pool. On the authors' methods: Quality-filtered reads were processed with the UMI-based MiGEC pipeline, and over 85% of raw TCR sequences were removed by the MiGEC pipeline during error correction. IMGT germline references were used for aligning VDJ genes, and each clonotype was defined as a unique CDR3 amino acid sequence together with its V-J genes. VDJtools evaluated clonal expansion, Shannon diversity and CDR3 relatedness (CalcPairwiseDistances, ClusterSamples); CLCbio workbench built phylogenetic trees. Clones with at least 8 unique UMIs were defined as expanded, with this threshold being based on coefficient-of-variation modelling across technical triplicates. TCRdb reprocessed the public reads (quality trimming at Q25 with fastp, clone calling with MiXCR) and kept in-frame beta chains. Here each entry gathers all rows of one CDR3 protein and keeps the most common genes and DNA. The authors' filters were not applied to this entry. The sample table holds about 30,000 distinct CDR3 sequences, of which approximately 5.4% were seen once. Together, the top ten hold about 2.1% of the sample.

The receptor's source is a woman between 50 and 59 years old in good health. The V and J genes are TRBV12-3 or TRBV12-4 and TRBJ1-1; the D gene cannot be resolved reliably. Sample: CD4+ T cells from blood. The CDR3 protein is CASSPPAFF. The DNA sequence is TGTGCCAGCAGCCCCCCCGCTTTCTTT.